A single sample is the source of the 24 T cell receptor beta chains below, sequenced in a study of identical twins. TCRdb re-called the 5' RACE reads with MiXCR, one entry per CDR3 protein. The sample consists of approximately 600,000 distinct CDR3 sequences, 7.1% of them appearing once. The data also belong to a second study, concerning yellow fever vaccine responses in identical twins.

The sequenced sample was PBMCs. The source of these receptors is a woman aged 18-35 years in good health.

This clonotype was detected many times. The chain employs TRBV24-1 and TRBJ1-2, with a possible D match to TRBD1 (5 bases). Trimming left V 3 bases short and J 9 bases short, with 19 bases between. There are 15 residues in the CDR3. Germline CDR1 reads KGHDR; CDR2 reads SFDVKD. CDR3 amino acids: CATSDVQHFRERYTF. DNA of the CDR3: TGTGCCACCAGTGATGTACAGCATTTCAGGGAGCGCTACACCTTC.

This clonotype was observed a handful of times. This rearrangement joins TRBV7-9 to TRBJ1-4; D is possibly TRBD1 (5 bases). V was clipped by 8 bases and J by 0 bases, with 10 bases between them. The CDR3 consists of 14 residues. From germline, CDR1 is SEHNR and CDR2 FQNEAQ (reference sequence). The CDR3 region is CASEGAATNEKLFF. The CDR3 coding sequence is TGTGCCAGCGAAGGGGCTGCAACTAATGAAAAACTGTTTTTT.

This sequence joins TRBV3-1 and TRBJ1-1; D gene uncertain. Germline V gene sequence: CDR1 LGHDT, CDR2 YNNKEL (reference sequence). The CDR3 has 13 residues. Trimming pared 5 bases from V and 3 bases from J, leaving 10 bases between. The CDR3 loop is CASSTVRYTEAFF. Here the CDR3 DNA reads TGTGCCAGCAGCACAGTGAGATACACTGAAGCTTTCTTT.

This clonotype has a handful of counts. The chain links TRBV5-4 to TRBJ2-7, with TRBD2 matching over 8 bases. From germline, CDR1 is SGHNT and CDR2 YYREEE (reference sequence). The CDR3 sequence is 15 residues long. The J segment lost 2 bases and the V segment lost 4 bases, leaving 8 bases of the junction unmatched. Here the CDR3 DNA reads TGTGCCAGCAGCCGTAGGACTAGCAGAGCCTACGAGCAGTACTTC. This gives the protein CASSRRTSRAYEQYF.

This clonotype was seen a handful of times. The V and J genes are TRBV5-1 and TRBJ1-1, with 12 bases lining up with TRBD1. The length of the CDR3 is 16 residues. Germline V gene data show CDR1 as SGHRS and CDR2 as YFSETQ. V lost 4 bases to trimming and J lost 0 bases; unmatched junction nucleotides: 4. CDR3 in amino acids: CASSGGTGGVNTEAFF. The CDR3 DNA follows: TGCGCCAGCAGCGGGGGGACAGGGGGCGTGAACACTGAAGCTTTCTTT.

This clonotype was recorded a few times. The chain has TRBV7-3 and TRBJ2-3; D possibly matches TRBD1 or TRBD2 (6 bases each). CDR3 length equals 16 residues. Trimming removed 2 bases from V and 6 bases from J, with 18 bases in between. Germline CDR1 reads SGHTA; CDR2 reads FQGTGA. As DNA, the CDR3 is TGTGCCAGCAGCTTACGGGGGCTGGGCAGGGACGATACGCAGTATTTT. Amino acids: CASSLRGLGRDDTQYF.

This clonotype has only a few counts. This chain connects TRBV18 to TRBJ2-5; TRBD1 is a possible D gene (6 bases). Germline CDR1 KGHSH, CDR2 LQKENI. The CDR3 consists of 18 residues. V shed 4 bases and J shed 2 bases, with 23 bases lying between them. CDR3 DNA sequence: TGTGCCAGCTCACAGGGACACCTCCGGGACGACAATCAAGAGACCCAGTACTTC. This sequence encodes CASSQGHLRDDNQETQYF.

Details on this clonotype: It may be a read error: a sequence one base away is much more abundant. The J gene is TRBJ1-4, the V gene TRBV20-1, with D hard to call. Germline CDR1 reads DFQATT; CDR2 reads SNEGSKA (reference sequence). V was clipped by 3 bases and J by 10 bases, with 12 bases between them. The CDR3 sequence is 12 residues long. CDR3 sequence reads: CSARGGDGKLFF. In DNA, the CDR3 is TGCAGTGCTAGGGGCGGGGATGGAAAACTGTTTTTT.

This clonotype was counted at least ten times. The rearrangement uses TRBV11-2 and TRBJ2-1; D remains ambiguous. The CDR3 contains 15 residues. CDR1 and CDR2 (germline): SGHAT, FQNNGV. The germline V and J ends were trimmed by 2 bases and 8 bases, with 16 bases remaining between them. The CDR3 bases are TGTGCCAGCAGCTTATGGGCAGGCGCTACTGATGAGCAGTTCTTC. Its translation: CASSLWAGATDEQFF.

This clonotype appeared a few times. The rearrangement joins TRBV10-3 to TRBJ2-2, with TRBD2 identical over 13 bases. The CDR3 totals 19 residues. Germline V lookup: CDR1 ENHRY, CDR2 SYGVKD. The V gene end was trimmed by 4 bases and the J gene end by 4 bases; junction bases not matched to a gene: 12. CDR3 DNA sequence: TGTGCCATCAGTGGCAGGGGGACTAGCGGGGTAGAACGCACCGGGGAGCTGTTTTTT. Its protein product is CAISGRGTSGVERTGELFF.

CDR3 coding DNA: TGTGCCAGCAAACCGGGACAGCTTAACTATGGCTACACCTTC. Protein sequence: CASKPGQLNYGYTF. The chain is built from TRBV2 and TRBJ1-2; 7 bases map to TRBD1. This CDR3 contains 14 residues. J lost 1 base, V lost 7 bases, and 6 bases had no gene match. Per the germline V gene, CDR1 is SNHLY and CDR2 is FYNNEI.

The chain has TRBV4-1 and TRBJ2-3; perhaps TRBD2 as D (7 bases). V dropped 0 bases and J dropped 6 bases, with 13 bases sitting between them. This CDR3 has 15 residues. CDR1 MGHRA and CDR2 YSYEKL come from the germline V gene. The CDR3 loop reads CASSQERGGADTQYF. The CDR3 DNA sequence: TGCGCCAGCAGCCAAGAGAGGGGGGGAGCGGATACGCAGTATTTT.

This rearrangement joins TRBV5-6 to TRBJ1-2, with no clear D. Between the trimmed V and J ends, which lost 5 bases and 5 bases, there was a span of 10 bases. The CDR3 totals 12 residues. Germline V gene lookup returns CDR1 SGHDT and CDR2 YYEEEE. CDR3 in amino acids: CASRGRAYGYTF. CDR3 nucleotide sequence: TGTGCCAGCAGAGGACGGGCGTATGGCTACACCTTC.

This clonotype has ten or more counts. The chain has TRBV5-1 and TRBJ2-2; 7 nucleotides match TRBD2. V shed 4 bases, J shed 5 bases, and the junction held 14 bases outside the gene matches. The CDR3 consists of 17 residues. The germline gives CDR1 SGHRS, CDR2 YFSETQ. The CDR3 loop reads CASSVDFAGARTGELFF. The CDR3 DNA follows: TGCGCCAGCAGCGTCGATTTTGCGGGAGCCCGAACCGGGGAGCTGTTTTTT.

The chain couples TRBV28 to TRBJ2-5; D is tentatively TRBD1 or TRBD2 (7 bases each). V gave up 6 bases and J gave up 0 bases, with 14 bases separating them. Germline V gives CDR1 MDHEN, CDR2 SYDVKM. CDR3 length: 15 residues. Here the CDR3 DNA reads TGTGCCAGCAGCCAGACAGGGAGGGACCAAGAGACCCAGTACTTC. It translates to CASSQTGRDQETQYF. Together with reference TRBV28 and TRBJ2-5, the CDR3 gives the full variable domain: DVKVTQSSRYLVKRTGEKVFLECVQDMDHENMFWYRQDPGLGLRLIYFSYDVKMKEKGDIPEGYSVSREKKERFSLILESASTNQTSMYLCASSQTGRDQETQYFGPGTRLLVL.

This chain joins TRBV11-2 and TRBJ2-6; D call uncertain. Germline V gene sequence: CDR1 SGHAT, CDR2 FQNNGV. Trimming cost V 3 bases and J 1 base, with 7 bases left between them. The CDR3 loop spans 15 amino acids. CDR3 region: CASSFPWSGANVLTF. CDR3 in DNA: TGTGCCAGCAGCTTCCCCTGGTCTGGGGCCAACGTCCTGACTTTC. Full variable domain (remainder filled in from reference TRBV11-2 and TRBJ2-6): EAGVAQSPRYKIIEKRQSVAFWCNPISGHATLYWYQQILGQGPKLLIQFQNNGVVDDSQLPKDRFSAERLKGVDSTLKIQPAKLEDSAVYLCASSFPWSGANVLTFGAGSRLTVL.

The rearrangement links TRBV5-1 to TRBJ2-7; D may be TRBD1 (6 bases). Trimming left V 5 bases short and J 3 bases short, with 24 bases between. In germline, CDR1 is SGHRS, CDR2 YFSETQ. This CDR3 is built from 17 residues. The CDR3 loop reads CASRPTGGALGDYEQYF. CDR3 nucleotides: TGCGCCAGCAGACCGACAGGAGGCGCGTTAGGTGACTACGAGCAGTACTTC.

This clonotype was seen only a few times. The chain has TRBV28 and TRBJ2-1, with 9 bases lining up with TRBD1. This CDR3 comprises 15 residues. Germline CDR1 and CDR2: MDHEN and SYDVKM. The V gene end was trimmed by 5 bases and the J gene end by 9 bases; junction bases not matched to a gene: 11. In DNA, the CDR3 is TGTGCCAGCAGTCTACGGACAGGGGCCGTCGGTGAGCAGTTCTTC. Translated: CASSLRTGAVGEQFF.

This clonotype was detected many times. The chain couples TRBV29-1 to TRBJ2-7; the match to TRBD2 covers 12 bases. This CDR3 has 14 residues. Germline trimming cut 4 bases from V and 6 bases from J; bases unmatched to any gene: 7. CDR1 and CDR2 (germline): SQVTM, ANQGSEA. Here the CDR3 reads CSVVSLAGGSEQYF. The CDR3 DNA sequence: TGCAGCGTTGTTTCACTAGCGGGAGGAAGCGAGCAGTACTTC.

Ten or more counts support this clonotype. The rearrangement joins TRBV20-1 to TRBJ2-7; 9 positions agree with TRBD1. Germline loops: CDR1 DFQATT, CDR2 SNEGSKA (reference sequence). V lost 6 bases to trimming and J lost 2 bases; unmatched junction nucleotides: 8. CDR3 length: 14 residues. The CDR3 reads CSARGTGTPYEQYV. Written as DNA, the CDR3 is TGCAGTGCGCGAGGGACAGGGACCCCCTACGAGCAGTACGTC.

This chain joins TRBV15 and TRBJ2-1, with D possibly being TRBD1 (5 bases). The CDR3 length is 16 residues. Germline-derived CDR1 and CDR2 are LNHNV and YYDKDF (reference sequence). V was clipped by 2 bases and J by 0 bases, with 11 bases between them. DNA of the CDR3: TGTGCCACCAGCAGACCGGACAAGAGCTCCTACAATGAGCAGTTCTTC. Amino acid sequence: CATSRPDKSSYNEQFF.

The chain recombines TRBV5-1 with TRBJ1-2, with TRBD1 identical over 10 bases. Trimming took 4 bases from V and 2 from J; bases not matched to a gene: 5. This CDR3 region has 15 residues. Germline CDR1 and CDR2: SGHRS and YFSETQ. For the CDR3, the DNA is TGCGCCAGCAGCGGGGCGGGACAGGGGAACTATGGCTACACCTTC. Amino acid sequence: CASSGAGQGNYGYTF. Together with reference TRBV5-1 and TRBJ1-2, the CDR3 gives the full variable domain: KAGVTQTPRYLIKTRGQQVTLSCSPISGHRSVSWYQQTPGQGLQFLFEYFSETQRNKGNFPGRFSGRQFSNSRSEMNVSTLELGDSALYLCASSGAGQGNYGYTFGSGTRLTVV.

This clonotype showed up just a few times. The chain links TRBV3-1 to TRBJ2-1; 8 bases match TRBD2. V lost 1 base, J lost 5 bases, and 4 bases stayed unmatched. This CDR3 has 15 residues. CDR1 LGHDT and CDR2 YNNKEL come from the germline V gene (reference sequence). The CDR3 DNA reads TGTGCCAGCAGCCAAGCCGGGACTAGTGACAATGAGCAGTTCTTC. Its protein is CASSQAGTSDNEQFF.

This clonotype was found a few times. The chain recombines TRBV10-3 with TRBJ2-7; either TRBD1 or TRBD2 may supply D (5 bases each). Germline values: CDR1 ENHRY, CDR2 SYGVKD. V gave up 0 bases and J gave up 3 bases, with 12 bases separating them. This CDR3 is 15 amino acids long. The CDR3 coding sequence is TGTGCCATCAGTGAGTCGGGGCAGAGGGTCTACGAGCAGTACTTC. Amino acid sequence: CAISESGQRVYEQYF.